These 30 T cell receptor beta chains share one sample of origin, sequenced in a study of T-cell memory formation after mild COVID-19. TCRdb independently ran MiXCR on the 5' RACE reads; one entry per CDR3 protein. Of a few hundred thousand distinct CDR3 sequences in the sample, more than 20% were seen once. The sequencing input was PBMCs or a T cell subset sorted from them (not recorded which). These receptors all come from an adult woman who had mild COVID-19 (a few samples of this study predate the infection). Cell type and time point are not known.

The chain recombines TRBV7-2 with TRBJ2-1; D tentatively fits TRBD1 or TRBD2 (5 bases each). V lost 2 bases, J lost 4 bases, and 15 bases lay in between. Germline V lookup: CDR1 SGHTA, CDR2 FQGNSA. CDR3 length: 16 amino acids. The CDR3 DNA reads TGTGCCAGCAGCTTAAGAGGGCAGGGTAGGTACAATGAGCAGTTCTTC. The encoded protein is CASSLRGQGRYNEQFF.

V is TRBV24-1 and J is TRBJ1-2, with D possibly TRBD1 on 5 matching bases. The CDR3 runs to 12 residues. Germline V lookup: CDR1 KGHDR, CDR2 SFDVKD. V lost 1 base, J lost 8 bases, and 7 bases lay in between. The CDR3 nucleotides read TGTGCCACCAGTGATTTCAGGGAAGGCTACACCTTC. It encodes CATSDFREGYTF.

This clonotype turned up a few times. CDR3: CASSLTLRERTYEQYF. CDR3 DNA sequence: TGTGCCAGCAGCTTAACGTTGAGAGAGAGAACCTACGAGCAGTACTTC. The rearrangement uses TRBV7-6 and TRBJ2-7; no clear D. The germline CDR1 and CDR2 sequences are SGHVS and FNYEAQ. The CDR3 runs 16 residues. Trimming pared 2 bases from V and 2 bases from J, leaving 16 bases between.

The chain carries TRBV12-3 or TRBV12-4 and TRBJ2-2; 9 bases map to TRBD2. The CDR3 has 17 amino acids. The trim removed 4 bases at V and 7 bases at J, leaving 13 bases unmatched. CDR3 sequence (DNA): TGTGCCAGCAGTTGGGCATGGCGGGGGGGCCTCAGCGGGGAGCTGTTTTTT. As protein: CASSWAWRGGLSGELFF.

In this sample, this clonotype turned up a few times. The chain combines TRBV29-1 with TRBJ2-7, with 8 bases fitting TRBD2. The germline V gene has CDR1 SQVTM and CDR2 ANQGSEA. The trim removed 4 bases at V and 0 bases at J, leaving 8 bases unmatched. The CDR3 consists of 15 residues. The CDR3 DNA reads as TGCAGCGTTGCCCGAAGGAGCGGGAGCTCCTACGAGCAGTACTTC. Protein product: CSVARRSGSSYEQYF.

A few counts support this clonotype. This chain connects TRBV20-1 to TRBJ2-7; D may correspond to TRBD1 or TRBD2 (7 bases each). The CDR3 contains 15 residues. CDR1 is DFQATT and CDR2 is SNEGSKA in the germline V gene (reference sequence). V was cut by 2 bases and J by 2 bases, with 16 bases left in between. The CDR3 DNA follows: TGCAGTGCTAGACTTACAGGGGAGGGTACCTACGAGCAGTACTTC. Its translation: CSARLTGEGTYEQYF.

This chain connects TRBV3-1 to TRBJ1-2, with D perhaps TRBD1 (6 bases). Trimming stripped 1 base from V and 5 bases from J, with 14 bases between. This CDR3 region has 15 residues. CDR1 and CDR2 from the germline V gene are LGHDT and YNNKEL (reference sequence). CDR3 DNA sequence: TGTGCCAGCAGCCAAGTCCCCGACAGGCGGTATGGCTACACCTTC. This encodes CASSQVPDRRYGYTF. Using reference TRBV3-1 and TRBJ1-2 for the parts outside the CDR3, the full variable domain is DTAVSQTPKYLVTQMGNDKSIKCEQNLGHDTMYWYKQDSKKFLKIMFSYNNKELIINETVPNRFSPKSPDKAHLNLHINSLELGDSAVYFCASSQVPDRRYGYTFGSGTRLTVV.

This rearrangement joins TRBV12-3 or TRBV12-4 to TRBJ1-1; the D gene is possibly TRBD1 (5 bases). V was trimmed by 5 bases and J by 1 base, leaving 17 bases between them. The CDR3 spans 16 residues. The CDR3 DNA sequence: TGTGCCAGCAGTCGCCTTAACCAGGGCCAGAACACTGAAGCTTTCTTT. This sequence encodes CASSRLNQGQNTEAFF.

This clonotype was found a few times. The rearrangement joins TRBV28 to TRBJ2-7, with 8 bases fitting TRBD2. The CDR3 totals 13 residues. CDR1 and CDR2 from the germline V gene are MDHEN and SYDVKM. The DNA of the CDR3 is TGTGTGTGCTCTAGCGGGCGATCCTACGAGCAGTACTTC. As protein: CVCSSGRSYEQYF.

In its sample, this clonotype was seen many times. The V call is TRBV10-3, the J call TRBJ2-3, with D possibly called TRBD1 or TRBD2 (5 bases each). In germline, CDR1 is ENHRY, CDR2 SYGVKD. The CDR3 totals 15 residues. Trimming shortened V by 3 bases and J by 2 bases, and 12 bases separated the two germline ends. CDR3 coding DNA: TGTGCCATCAGTGAACGGGGACCCCCCACAGATACGCAGTATTTT. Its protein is CAISERGPPTDTQYF.

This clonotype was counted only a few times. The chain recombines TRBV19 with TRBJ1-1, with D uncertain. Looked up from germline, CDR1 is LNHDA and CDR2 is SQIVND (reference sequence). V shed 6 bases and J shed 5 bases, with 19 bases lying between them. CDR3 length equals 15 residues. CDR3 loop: CASSLGSPGRTEAFF. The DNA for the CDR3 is TGTGCCAGTAGCCTGGGCAGCCCCGGTAGGACTGAAGCTTTCTTT.

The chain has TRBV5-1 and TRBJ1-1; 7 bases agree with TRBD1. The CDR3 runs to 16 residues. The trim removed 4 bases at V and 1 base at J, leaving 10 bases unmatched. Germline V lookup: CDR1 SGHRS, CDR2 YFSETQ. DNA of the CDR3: TGCGCCAGCAGCAGGGGACAGATTCTTCCGAACACTGAAGCTTTCTTT. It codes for CASSRGQILPNTEAFF.

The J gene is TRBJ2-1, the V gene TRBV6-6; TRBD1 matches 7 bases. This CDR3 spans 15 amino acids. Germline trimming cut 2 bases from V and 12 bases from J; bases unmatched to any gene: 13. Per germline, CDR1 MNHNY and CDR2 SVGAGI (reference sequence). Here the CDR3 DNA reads TGTGCCAGCAGTTACGTGGGACAGCCTCTACAGGGGCAGTTCTTC. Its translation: CASSYVGQPLQGQFF.

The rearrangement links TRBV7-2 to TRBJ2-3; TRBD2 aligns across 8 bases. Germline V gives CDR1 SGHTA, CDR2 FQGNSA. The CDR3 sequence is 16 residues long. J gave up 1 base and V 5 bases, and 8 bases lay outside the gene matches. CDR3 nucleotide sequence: TGTGCCAGCAGCCAAACTCAAGCGGGAGGCACAGATACGCAGTATTTT. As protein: CASSQTQAGGTDTQYF.

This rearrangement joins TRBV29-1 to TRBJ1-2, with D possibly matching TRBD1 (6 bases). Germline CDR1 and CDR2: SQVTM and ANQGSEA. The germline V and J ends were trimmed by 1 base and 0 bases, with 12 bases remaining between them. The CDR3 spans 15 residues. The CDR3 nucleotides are TGCAGCGTTGAAGGGGGGCAGGGTTCTAACTATGGCTACACCTTC. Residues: CSVEGGQGSNYGYTF.

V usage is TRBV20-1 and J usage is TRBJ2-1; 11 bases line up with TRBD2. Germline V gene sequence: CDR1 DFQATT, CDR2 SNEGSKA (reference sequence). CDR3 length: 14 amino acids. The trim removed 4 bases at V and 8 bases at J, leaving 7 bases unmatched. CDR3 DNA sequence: TGCAGTGCTATTACTAGCGGGGGACCAGATGAGCAGTTCTTC. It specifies CSAITSGGPDEQFF.

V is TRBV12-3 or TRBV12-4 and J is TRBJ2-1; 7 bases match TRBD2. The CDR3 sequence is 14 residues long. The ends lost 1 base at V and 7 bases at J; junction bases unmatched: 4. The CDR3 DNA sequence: TGTGCCAGCAGTTTAGGCGGGGGTCAGAATGAGCAGTTCTTC. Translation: CASSLGGGQNEQFF.

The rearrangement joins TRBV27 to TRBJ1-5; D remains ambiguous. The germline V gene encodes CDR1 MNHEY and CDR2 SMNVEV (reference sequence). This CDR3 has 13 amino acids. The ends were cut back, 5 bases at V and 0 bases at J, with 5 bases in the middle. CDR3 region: CASSKNSNQPQHF. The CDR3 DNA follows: TGTGCCAGCAGTAAAAATAGCAATCAGCCCCAGCATTTT.

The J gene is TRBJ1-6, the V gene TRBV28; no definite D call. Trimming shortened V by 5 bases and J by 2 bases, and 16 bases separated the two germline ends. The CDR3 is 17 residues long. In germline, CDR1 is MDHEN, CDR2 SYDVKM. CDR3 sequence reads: CASSPGSPFAYNSPLHF. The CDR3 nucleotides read TGTGCCAGCAGTCCCGGGAGCCCCTTTGCCTATAATTCACCCCTCCACTTT.

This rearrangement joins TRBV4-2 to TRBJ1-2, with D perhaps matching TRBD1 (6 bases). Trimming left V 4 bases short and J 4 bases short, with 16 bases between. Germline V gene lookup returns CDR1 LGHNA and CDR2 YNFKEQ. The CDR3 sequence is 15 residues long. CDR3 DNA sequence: TGTGCCAGCAGCCTCACTACGGGGGACACCTATGGCTACACCTTC. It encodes CASSLTTGDTYGYTF.

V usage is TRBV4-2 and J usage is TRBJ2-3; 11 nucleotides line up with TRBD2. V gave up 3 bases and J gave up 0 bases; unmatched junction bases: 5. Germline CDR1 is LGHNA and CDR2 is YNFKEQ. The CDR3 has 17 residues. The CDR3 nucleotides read TGTGCCAGCAGCCAGGCCGGGACTAGCGGAAGCACAGATACGCAGTATTTT. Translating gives CASSQAGTSGSTDTQYF.

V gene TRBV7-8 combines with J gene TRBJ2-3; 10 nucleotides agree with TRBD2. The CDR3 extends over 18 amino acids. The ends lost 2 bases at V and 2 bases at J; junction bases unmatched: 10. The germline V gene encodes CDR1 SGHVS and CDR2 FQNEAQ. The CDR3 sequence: CASSLLAGGLAVTDTQYF. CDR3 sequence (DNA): TGTGCCAGCAGCTTACTTGCGGGAGGACTAGCGGTCACAGATACGCAGTATTTT.

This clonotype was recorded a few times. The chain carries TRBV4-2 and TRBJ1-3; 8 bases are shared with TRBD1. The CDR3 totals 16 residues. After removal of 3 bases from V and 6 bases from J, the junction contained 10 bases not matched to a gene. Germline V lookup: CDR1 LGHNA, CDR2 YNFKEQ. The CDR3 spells CASSQEDRVLENTIYF. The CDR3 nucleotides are TGTGCCAGCAGCCAGGAGGACAGGGTTTTGGAAAACACCATATATTTT.

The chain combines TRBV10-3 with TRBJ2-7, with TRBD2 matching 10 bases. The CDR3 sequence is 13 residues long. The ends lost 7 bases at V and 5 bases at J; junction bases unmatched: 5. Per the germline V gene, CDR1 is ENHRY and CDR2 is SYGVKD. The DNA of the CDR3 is TGTGCCATCAAGGCTAGCGGGAGCGACGAGCAGTACTTC. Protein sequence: CAIKASGSDEQYF.

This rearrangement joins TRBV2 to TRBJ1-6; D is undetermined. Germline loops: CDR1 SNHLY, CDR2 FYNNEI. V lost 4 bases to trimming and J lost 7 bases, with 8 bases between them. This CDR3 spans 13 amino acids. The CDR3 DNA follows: TGTGCCAGCAGTGGTAGTGGGAATTCACCCCTCCACTTT. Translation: CASSGSGNSPLHF.

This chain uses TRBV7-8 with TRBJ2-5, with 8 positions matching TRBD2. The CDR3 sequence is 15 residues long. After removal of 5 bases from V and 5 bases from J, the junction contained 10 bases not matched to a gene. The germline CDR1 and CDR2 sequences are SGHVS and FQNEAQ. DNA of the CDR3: TGTGCCAGCAGCCCGAGCGGGAGCCCCCGGGAGACCCAGTACTTC. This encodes CASSPSGSPRETQYF. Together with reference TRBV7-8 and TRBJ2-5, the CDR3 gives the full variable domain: GAGVSQSPRYKVAKRGQDVALRCDPISGHVSLFWYQQALGQGPEFLTYFQNEAQLDKSGLPSDRFFAERPEGSVSTLKIQRTQQEDSAVYLCASSPSGSPRETQYFGPGTRLLVL.

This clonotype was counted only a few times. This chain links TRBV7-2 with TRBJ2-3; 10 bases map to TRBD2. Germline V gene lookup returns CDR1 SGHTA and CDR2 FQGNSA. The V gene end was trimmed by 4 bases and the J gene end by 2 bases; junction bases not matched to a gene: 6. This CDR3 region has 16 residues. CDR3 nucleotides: TGTGCCAGCAGCTCCCTAGCGGGGGCTTCCACAGATACGCAGTATTTT. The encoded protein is CASSSLAGASTDTQYF.

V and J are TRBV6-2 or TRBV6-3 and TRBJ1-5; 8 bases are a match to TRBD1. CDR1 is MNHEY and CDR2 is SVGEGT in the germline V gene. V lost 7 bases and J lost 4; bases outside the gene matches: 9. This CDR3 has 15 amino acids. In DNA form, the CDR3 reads TGTGCCAGCACTGGGGACAGGCCGGAGAATCAGCCCCAGCATTTT. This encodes CASTGDRPENQPQHF.

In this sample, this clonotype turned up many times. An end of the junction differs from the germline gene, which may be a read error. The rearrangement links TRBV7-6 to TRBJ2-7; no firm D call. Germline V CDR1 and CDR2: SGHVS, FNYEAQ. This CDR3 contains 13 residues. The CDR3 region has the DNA TGTGCCAGCAGTTTAGACACCCCCTACGAGCAGTACTTC. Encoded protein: CASSLDTPYEQYF.

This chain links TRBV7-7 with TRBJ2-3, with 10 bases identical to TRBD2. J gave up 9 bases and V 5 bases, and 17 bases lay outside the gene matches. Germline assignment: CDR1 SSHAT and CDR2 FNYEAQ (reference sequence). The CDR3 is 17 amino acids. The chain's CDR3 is CASSPSLQRGGWGTQYF. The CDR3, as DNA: TGTGCCAGCAGCCCAAGCCTCCAGCGGGGGGGCTGGGGGACGCAGTATTTT.